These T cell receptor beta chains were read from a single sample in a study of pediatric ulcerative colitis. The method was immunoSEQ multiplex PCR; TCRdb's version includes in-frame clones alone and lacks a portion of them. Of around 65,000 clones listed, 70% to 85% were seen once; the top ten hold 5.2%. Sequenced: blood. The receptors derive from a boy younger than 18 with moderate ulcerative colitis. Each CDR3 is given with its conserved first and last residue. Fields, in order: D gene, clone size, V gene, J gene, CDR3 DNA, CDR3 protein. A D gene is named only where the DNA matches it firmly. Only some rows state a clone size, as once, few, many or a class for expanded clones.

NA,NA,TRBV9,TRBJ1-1,TGTGCCAGCAGCTACCAGGGACTACCTCCAGCTTTCTTT,CASSYQGLPPAFF
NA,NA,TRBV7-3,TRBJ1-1,TGTGCCAGCAGCTTTGCAGGCCCGAACACTGAAGCTTTCTTT,CASSFAGPNTEAFF
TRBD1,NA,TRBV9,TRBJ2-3,TGTGCCAGCAGGGAAGGACAGGGGTCCACAGATACGCAGTATTTT,CASREGQGSTDTQYF
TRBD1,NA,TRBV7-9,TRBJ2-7,TGTGCCAGCAGCTTATCTCTCTCGGACAGGAGTAACTACGAGCAGTACTTC,CASSLSLSDRSNYEQYF
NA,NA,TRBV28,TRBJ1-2,TGTGCCAGCAGTACTCCAGGAGCAGGCCGTGGCTACACCTTC,CASSTPGAGRGYTF
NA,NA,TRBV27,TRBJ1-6,TGTGCCAGCAGACCCCTTGGGATTTCACCCCTCCACTTT,CASRPLGISPLHF
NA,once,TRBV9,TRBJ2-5,TGTGCCAGCAGCGTAGGGGGCAGGGCTCTTGAGACCCAGTACTTC,CASSVGGRALETQYF
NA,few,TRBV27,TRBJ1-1,TGTGCCAGCACCCGAGCTGGCACCAAGAACACTGAAGCTTTCTTT,CASTRAGTKNTEAFF
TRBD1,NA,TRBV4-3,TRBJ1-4,TGCGCCAGCAGCCAGGGGACAGGGCAGAAGAATGAAAAACTGTTTTTT,CASSQGTGQKNEKLFF
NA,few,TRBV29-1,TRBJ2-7,TGCAGCGCAAAGACAAGTTCCTACGAGCAGTACTTC,CSAKTSSYEQYF
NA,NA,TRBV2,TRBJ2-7,TGTGCCAGCAGGTCCAAGGGGTGGGACGAGCAGTACTTC,CASRSKGWDEQYF
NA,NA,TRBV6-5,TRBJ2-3,TGTGCCAGCAGTTACCATCAAAAGCCTGCCCCCAATACGCAGTATTTT,CASSYHQKPAPNTQYF
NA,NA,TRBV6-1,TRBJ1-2,TGTGCCAGCAGTGAATCGGGCAGGGCAGGTGGCTACACCTTC,CASSESGRAGGYTF
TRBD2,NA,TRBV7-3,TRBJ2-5,TGTGCCAGCAGCCTCACTAGCGGGAGGGGGGAGACCCAGTACTTC,CASSLTSGRGETQYF
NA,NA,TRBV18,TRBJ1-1,TGTGCCAGCTCACCACCAAGGACAGCCCATGAAGCTTTCTTT,CASSPPRTAHEAFF
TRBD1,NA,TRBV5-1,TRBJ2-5,TGCGCCAGCAGCATAGGACAGGGGGCGGAAATGTACCAAGAGACCCAGTACTTC,CASSIGQGAEMYQETQYF
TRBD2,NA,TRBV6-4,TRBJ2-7,TGTGCCAGCAGTGACCTAGCGGGACCCTACGAGCAGTACTTC,CASSDLAGPYEQYF
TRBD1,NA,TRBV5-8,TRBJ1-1,TGTGCCAGCATTATCACCGGGACAGGGGCTACTGAAGCTTTCTTT,CASIITGTGATEAFF
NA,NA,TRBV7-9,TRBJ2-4,TGTGCCAGCAGCGCCCATCCGGGACATCTCGAAGCCAAAAACATTCAGTACTTC,CASSAHPGHLEAKNIQYF
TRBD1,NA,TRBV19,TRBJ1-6,TGTGCCAGTAGTTATCCGGGACAGGGGACGGATTCACCCCTCCACTTT,CASSYPGQGTDSPLHF
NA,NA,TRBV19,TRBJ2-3,TGTGCCAGTAACCTACGGGCTAGCGCCTCTACAGATACGCAGTATTTT,CASNLRASASTDTQYF
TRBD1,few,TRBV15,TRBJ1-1,TGTGCCACCAGCAGCGAGGACAGGGAGAACACTGAAGCTTTCTTT,CATSSEDRENTEAFF
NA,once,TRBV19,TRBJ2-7,TGTGCCAGTAGTATAACCCGCGGTTATATTGGTGGCGAGCAGTACTTC,CASSITRGYIGGEQYF
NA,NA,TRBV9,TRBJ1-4,TGTGCCAGCAGCAACGGTTTCGGGCATCCAACTAATGAAAAACTGTTTTTT,CASSNGFGHPTNEKLFF